This T cell receptor (beta chain) was recorded in a study of CD8+CD57+ T cells in acquired aplastic anemia. Study at large: Sorted CD4+ and CD8+ cells gave an average of approximately 3 ug of DNA.

Comments on this clonotype: The antigen is unknown.

Study-level findings and limits: CD8+ Simpson's diversity showed no significant patient-control difference. A set of twenty-nine CD8+ CDR3 sequences was shared between patients and controls, and these sequences appeared highly expressed in patients.

Genomic DNA provided the template from which TCR beta VDJ and CDR3 profiles were obtained. TCRdb recomputed calls from the reads with MiXCR, one row per CDR3 protein. Of about 240,000 distinct CDR3 sequences listed, around 46% are singletons. The CDR3 runs 17 residues. Trimming removed 0 bases from V and 2 bases from J, with 15 bases in between. The germline V gene encodes CDR1 SGHDT and CDR2 YYEEEE. CD8+CD57+ cell expansion, shown by flow cytometry, had occurred in the patients selected for sequencing. Blood was sampled before the patients had received any therapy. This TCR was sampled from a human donor with aplastic anemia. Sequenced material: sorted CD4+, CD8+, or CD8+CD57+ T cells (not recorded which) from PBMCs. The chain has TRBV5-6 and TRBJ2-1, with D perhaps TRBD1 or TRBD2 (5 bases each). The CDR3: CASSLAYAGSPYNEQFF. CDR3 DNA sequence: TGTGCCAGCAGCTTGGCCTACGCAGGGAGCCCCTACAATGAGCAGTTCTTC.